The present entry profiles one TCR beta chain with its context. Alongside a J-beta primer mix, a sample-barcoded 5' primer served in a second PCR lasting about 6 to 12 cycles. TCRdb itself ran the 5' RACE reads through MiXCR, one entry per CDR3 protein. The sample has roughly 720,000 distinct CDR3 sequences; less than 70% are singletons. In terms of origin and age, donors were healthy Caucasian individuals from Russia aged about 6 to 90. This sample stems from a study of blood T cells in healthy people across ages. Germline CDR1 SNHLY, CDR2 FYNNEI. The CDR3 runs to 12 residues. V was cut by 5 bases and J by 2 bases, with 7 bases left in between.

The chain employs TRBV2 and TRBJ2-7; D not certain. The TCR sequence derives from an elderly man in good health. The sequencing input was blood. The CDR3 here is CASSIIAYEQYF. The CDR3 nucleotides are TGTGCCAGCAGTATAATCGCCTACGAGCAGTACTTC.